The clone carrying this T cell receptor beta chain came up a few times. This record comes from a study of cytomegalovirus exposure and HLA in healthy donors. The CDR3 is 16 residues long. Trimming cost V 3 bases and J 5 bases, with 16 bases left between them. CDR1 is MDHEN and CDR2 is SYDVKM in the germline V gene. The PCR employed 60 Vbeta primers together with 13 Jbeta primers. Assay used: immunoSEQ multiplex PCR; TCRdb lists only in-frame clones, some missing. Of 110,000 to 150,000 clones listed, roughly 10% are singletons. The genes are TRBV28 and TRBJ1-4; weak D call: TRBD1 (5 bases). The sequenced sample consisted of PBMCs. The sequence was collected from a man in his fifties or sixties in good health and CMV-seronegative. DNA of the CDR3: TGTGCCAGCAGTTTGGTGTTTGGGGGGGAGAATGAAAAACTGTTTTTT. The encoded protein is CASSLVFGGENEKLFF.